What follows are 23 T cell receptor beta chains derived from one specimen sequenced in a study of long-term antiretroviral therapy in people with HIV. The immunoSEQ assay was v3.0, run at survey level. The protocol was immunoSEQ multiplex PCR, while the TCRdb copy is restricted to in-frame clones and leaves out a portion. The sample includes around 16,000 clones, 75% of them seen just once. Sequencing used unsorted PBMCs, obtained 1.5 years before starting antiretroviral therapy. These TCRs come from a woman aged 45-65 years with HIV.

This chain links TRBV14 with TRBJ2-5, with TRBD1 matching 8 bases. The CDR3 totals 14 residues. Germline V gene lookup returns CDR1 SGHDN and CDR2 FVKESK. J lost 4 bases, V lost 4 bases, and 5 bases had no gene match. The CDR3 here is CASSPIDRGETQYF. The CDR3 DNA reads TGTGCCAGCAGCCCGATTGACAGGGGAGAGACCCAGTACTTC.

This chain connects TRBV2 to TRBJ1-2, with 8 bases fitting TRBD1. V was pared by 4 bases and J by 3 bases, with 13 bases of the junction left unmatched. Germline CDR1 SNHLY, CDR2 FYNNEI. CDR3 size: 17 residues. DNA for the CDR3: TGTGCCAGCAGTGCGAGCCCTGGACAGGGTTTAGACTATGGCTACACCTTC. This sequence encodes CASSASPGQGLDYGYTF.

V usage is TRBV5-4 and J usage is TRBJ2-7; TRBD2 agrees at 9 bases. This CDR3 has 15 residues. CDR1 is SGHNT, CDR2 YYREEE, per germline (reference sequence). The ends lost 1 base at V and 2 bases at J; junction bases unmatched: 4. CDR3 amino acids: CASSLISGGTYEQYF. For the CDR3, the DNA is TGTGCCAGCAGCTTGATCAGCGGGGGGACCTACGAGCAGTACTTC.

The V and J genes are TRBV5-4 and TRBJ1-3, with D hard to call. Germline CDR1 is SGHNT and CDR2 is YYREEE (reference sequence). Deletions cut 2 bases from V and 1 base from J, with 10 bases between. The CDR3 is made up of 15 amino acids. The CDR3 sequence is CASSFDQRSGNTIYF. Here the CDR3 DNA reads TGTGCCAGCAGCTTCGATCAGAGATCTGGAAACACCATATATTTT.

The genes are TRBV6-4 and TRBJ1-6; 10 bases match TRBD1. Trimming took 6 bases from V and 6 from J; bases not matched to a gene: 5. The CDR3 runs 15 residues. Germline V gene data show CDR1 as MRHNA and CDR2 as SNTAGT. CDR3 sequence (DNA): TGTGCCAGCAGCCCGGGACAGGGGTCTAATTCACCCCTCCACTTT. It translates to CASSPGQGSNSPLHF.

The V call is TRBV5-1, the J call TRBJ2-5; 7 positions match TRBD1. Germline V gene data show CDR1 as SGHRS and CDR2 as YFSETQ. This CDR3 spans 14 amino acids. The V and J ends lost 3 bases and 3 bases, in that order; junction bases with no gene match: 5. The CDR3 DNA reads as TGCGCCAGCAGCTCTCGGACAGGCGAAGAGACCCAGTACTTC. Protein sequence: CASSSRTGEETQYF.

This clone was counted a few times. The chain uses TRBV9 and TRBJ2-1, with TRBD2 matching 8 bases. CDR1 is SGDLS, CDR2 YYNGEE, per germline. Trimming at V came to 0 bases and at J to 10 bases, leaving 6 bases not matched to a gene. This CDR3 region has 14 residues. The CDR3 bases are TGTGCCAGCAGCGTAGATCGGGGGGGCAGGGAGCAGTTCTTC. Protein sequence: CASSVDRGGREQFF.

The chain has TRBV15 and TRBJ2-5; D is uncertain. Germline loops: CDR1 LNHNV, CDR2 YYDKDF (reference sequence). Between the trimmed V and J ends, which lost 8 bases and 3 bases, there was a span of 10 bases. This CDR3 has 12 residues. DNA for the CDR3: TGTGCCACCCTCCGGTCGGAAGAGACCCAGTACTTC. This sequence encodes CATLRSEETQYF.

The chain is built from TRBV27 and TRBJ2-7, with D possibly being TRBD1 or TRBD2 (6 bases each). The CDR3 contains 13 residues. V was pared by 3 bases and J by 2 bases, with 8 bases between. Germline CDR1 and CDR2: MNHEY and SMNVEV (reference sequence). CDR3 DNA sequence: TGTGCCAGCAGTTTGCGGGACACCTACGAGCAGTACTTC. This codes for CASSLRDTYEQYF.

The rearrangement uses TRBV5-1 and TRBJ1-2; D may be TRBD1 (6 bases). CDR1 SGHRS and CDR2 YFSETQ come from the germline V gene. This CDR3 is 14 amino acids long. The V end was cut by 0 bases, the J end by 8 bases, with 14 bases between. CDR3 loop: CASSLGAGDGGYTF. DNA for the CDR3: TGCGCCAGCAGCTTGGGTGCAGGGGACGGAGGCTACACCTTC.

J is TRBJ2-1 and V is TRBV12-5; tentatively, D is TRBD2 (6 bases). This CDR3 is built from 17 residues. The germline V and J ends were trimmed by 5 bases and 5 bases, with 22 bases remaining between them. Germline CDR1 LGHNT, CDR2 FRNRAP. For the CDR3, the DNA is TGTGCTAGTGGTACCCCCTTGGATGCGGGAATCGACAATGAGCAGTTCTTC. It codes for CASGTPLDAGIDNEQFF. Complete variable domain (other parts from reference TRBV12-5 and TRBJ2-1): DARVTQTPRHKVTEMGQEVTMRCQPILGHNTVFWYRQTMMQGLELLAYFRNRAPLDDSGMPKDRFSAEMPDATLATLKIQPSEPRDSAVYFCASGTPLDAGIDNEQFFGPGTRLTVL.

J is TRBJ2-1 and V is TRBV10-3, with 14 positions matching TRBD2. V was pared by 6 bases and J by 8 bases, with 9 bases of the junction left unmatched. Germline V gene lookup returns CDR1 ENHRY and CDR2 SYGVKD. CDR3 length: 16 amino acids. CDR3 DNA sequence: TGTGCCATCAGGACTAGCGGGGGGGCCATTATCGATGAGCAGTTCTTC. Translating it yields CAIRTSGGAIIDEQFF.

The rearrangement joins TRBV7-8 to TRBJ1-6, with a possible D match to TRBD1 (5 bases). The CDR3 spans 16 residues. The V gene lost 5 bases and the J gene lost 8 bases, with 19 bases spanning the gap. CDR1 and CDR2 (germline): SGHVS, FQNEAQ. In DNA form, the CDR3 reads TGTGCCAGCAGCCGAATAGTCGGGACCGCCGATTCACCCCTCCACTTT. Translating gives CASSRIVGTADSPLHF.

The CDR3 spells CASSLLRETQYF. The CDR3 DNA sequence: TGTGCCAGCAGCTTACTCAGGGAGACCCAGTACTTC. This chain joins TRBV11-2 and TRBJ2-5; D is ambiguous. Trimming cost V 2 bases and J 5 bases, with 6 bases left between them. The CDR3 covers 12 residues. Germline V gene data show CDR1 as SGHAT and CDR2 as FQNNGV.

The CDR3 DNA sequence: TGTGCCAGTAGTATAAATGGAGAGACCCAGTACTTC. Protein product: CASSINGETQYF. The chain links TRBV19 to TRBJ2-5; unclear D gene. V lost 2 bases to trimming and J lost 4 bases, with 5 bases between them. Germline CDR1 LNHDA, CDR2 SQIVND (reference sequence). The CDR3 has 12 residues.

The V gene is TRBV2, the J gene TRBJ1-1; maybe TRBD1 (6 bases). There are 14 residues in the CDR3. The V gene's germline CDR1 is SNHLY and CDR2 FYNNEI. The ends were cut back, 4 bases at V and 4 bases at J, with 13 bases in the middle. The DNA of the CDR3 is TGTGCCAGCAGTGGGGAGGGGGTGGGCACTGAAGCTTTCTTT. Protein product: CASSGEGVGTEAFF.

This rearrangement joins TRBV7-3 to TRBJ2-5; 8 bases agree with TRBD2. This CDR3 spans 16 amino acids. V was clipped by 1 base and J by 4 bases; unmatched bases: 8. Germline-derived CDR1 and CDR2 are SGHTA and FQGTGA. This CDR3 is CASSLSRGGLGETQYF. CDR3 bases: TGTGCCAGCAGCTTAAGTCGGGGGGGCCTTGGAGAGACCCAGTACTTC. The whole variable domain, filled in from reference TRBV7-3 and TRBJ2-5, reads GAGVSQTPSNKVTEKGKYVELRCDPISGHTALYWYRQSLGQGPEFLIYFQGTGAADDSGLPNDRFFAVRPEGSVSTLKIQRTERGDSAVYLCASSLSRGGLGETQYFGPGTRLLVL.

The chain combines TRBV5-1 with TRBJ1-1; a possible D gene is TRBD1 (5 bases). The CDR3 sequence is 15 residues long. The V end lost 0 bases, the J end lost 4 bases, and 13 bases lay between the germline ends. CDR1 SGHRS and CDR2 YFSETQ come from the germline V gene. The CDR3 DNA reads TGCGCCAGCAGCTTGGCCGGCGGGGGAGGCACTGAAGCTTTCTTT. Translated, it gives CASSLAGGGGTEAFF.

The chain couples TRBV6-6 to TRBJ2-7; D is unclear. Germline CDR1 and CDR2: MNHNY and SVGAGI (reference sequence). The CDR3 has 12 residues. With 4 bases removed from V and 7 bases from J, the gap between germline ends came to 11 bases. The CDR3 is CASSSFVGEQYF. As DNA, the CDR3 is TGTGCCAGCAGTTCCTTCGTGGGTGAGCAGTACTTC.

The J gene is TRBJ1-2, the V gene TRBV29-1; weak D call: TRBD1 (5 bases). This CDR3 is built from 13 residues. Germline lookup yields CDR1 SQVTM and CDR2 ANQGSEA. V lost 4 bases and J lost 6, with 15 bases in between. In DNA, the CDR3 is TGCAGCGTTGTCGACAGTCCCGTTAATGGCTACACCTTC. Protein: CSVVDSPVNGYTF.

The CDR3 DNA reads TGTGCCAGCTCATTCGGGGGGGACACTGAAGCTTTCTTT. This sequence encodes CASSFGGDTEAFF. The chain has TRBV18 and TRBJ1-1; possibly TRBD1 for D (5 bases). V shed 5 bases and J shed 3 bases, with 10 bases lying between them. Germline V CDR1 and CDR2: KGHSH, LQKENI. CDR3 length equals 13 residues.

The chain carries TRBV7-9 and TRBJ1-6; TRBD1 agrees at 8 bases. V dropped 6 bases and J dropped 14; count of bases not matched to a gene: 12. The CDR3 contains 14 residues. In germline, CDR1 is SEHNR, CDR2 FQNEAQ (reference sequence). The CDR3, as DNA: TGTGCCAGCAGTTCGACAGGGGAGGGGAAATCCCTCCACTTT. It encodes CASSSTGEGKSLHF.

The chain has TRBV7-9 and TRBJ2-2; 9 nucleotides line up with TRBD1. Per germline, CDR1 SEHNR and CDR2 FQNEAQ (reference sequence). The CDR3 extends over 16 amino acids. J gave up 6 bases and V 5 bases, and 10 bases lay outside the gene matches. CDR3 in DNA: TGTGCCAGCAGCCCAAGGGACAGGGCTCTAGCCGGGGAGCTGTTTTTT. This translates into CASSPRDRALAGELFF.